This T cell receptor beta chain was recorded in a study of T-cell reconstitution after alpha-beta-depleted transplantation in children. CDR1 and CDR2 (germline): GTSNPN, SVGIG (reference sequence). V was shortened by 3 bases and J by 3 bases, with 5 bases between the two germline ends. This CDR3 contains 11 residues. TCRbeta library preparation incorporated unique molecular identifiers. TCRdb reprocessed the PCR reads via MiXCR and lists one record per CDR3 protein. The data contain over 550,000 distinct CDR3 sequences, roughly 10% of them singletons. This clonotype was seen more than once but under ten times.

V usage is TRBV30 and J usage is TRBJ1-1; D is unresolved. This sample comprised PBMCs from the stem cell graft donor, obtained from the stem cell graft. This TCR came from a human donor who donated a stem cell graft to a child with acute myeloid leukemia. The CDR3 is CAWRVYTEAFF. The CDR3 DNA reads TGTGCCTGGAGGGTTTACACTGAAGCTTTCTTT.